This T cell receptor (beta chain) was identified during a study of shared clonotypes between healthy human individuals. Broader study findings: Clonotypes which were not shared had lower generation probabilities than clonotypes that all four donors shared.

About this clone itself: The target antigen is unknown.

CDR3 length: 12 amino acids. Germline lookup yields CDR1 SGHAT and CDR2 FQNNGV. The V end was cut by 1 base, the J end by 4 bases, with 4 bases between. TCRdb keeps only in-frame clones here, not all; method: immunoSEQ multiplex PCR. Of around 940,000 clones listed, over 75% are singletons. A CD45RA-negative memory subset and a CD45RA+ naive subset were separated from the CD4+ cells. The sequenced sample was memory CD4+ T cells sorted from blood. Documented subset: CD45RA-negative fraction. This chain links TRBV11-2 with TRBJ2-5; D unclear. This TCR derives from a man in his late teens or twenties in good health. CDR3 nucleotides: TGTGCCAGCAGCTTAGTGTTAGAGACCCAGTACTTC. Translation gives CASSLVLETQYF.